The rows below give T cell receptor beta chains drawn from one sample of a study of shared clonotypes between healthy human individuals. The table came from immunoSEQ multiplex PCR; TCRdb's copy has only in-frame clones and leaves some out. The sample yields under 2,000,000 clones, less than 95% seen once. The sequencing input was naive CD8+ T cells sorted from blood. These TCRs come from a man aged 18 to 29 in good health. The CDR3 runs from the conserved cysteine through the conserved F or W. Each record gives: V gene, clone size, D gene, J gene, CDR3 protein, CDR3 DNA. D genes are given only for firm matches. Size tells how often a clone was seen (once, few, many) or the class of an expanded clone, and some rows leave it out.

v_call: TRBV4-3
clone_size: once
d_call: NA
j_call: TRBJ2-1
cdr3_aa: CASSQDASSSYNEQFF
cdr3_nt: TGCGCCAGCAGCCAAGATGCCTCTAGCTCCTACAATGAGCAGTTCTTC

v_call: TRBV27
clone_size: NA
d_call: NA
j_call: TRBJ2-2
cdr3_aa: CASSPWGAGNTGELFF
cdr3_nt: TGTGCCAGCAGCCCCTGGGGGGCGGGAAACACCGGGGAGCTGTTTTTT

v_call: TRBV4-1
clone_size: NA
d_call: TRBD2
j_call: TRBJ2-3
cdr3_aa: CASSQEWGRADTQYF
cdr3_nt: TGCGCCAGCAGCCAAGAGTGGGGGAGGGCGGATACGCAGTATTTT

v_call: TRBV6-5
clone_size: NA
d_call: NA
j_call: TRBJ2-1
cdr3_aa: CASSYSRWEQFF
cdr3_nt: TGTGCCAGCAGTTACTCCCGCTGGGAGCAGTTCTTC

v_call: TRBV6-5
clone_size: NA
d_call: NA
j_call: TRBJ2-2
cdr3_aa: CASSYEGLGTGELFF
cdr3_nt: TGTGCCAGCAGTTACGAGGGGCTCGGGACCGGGGAGCTGTTTTTT

v_call: TRBV29-1
clone_size: NA
d_call: TRBD1
j_call: TRBJ1-2
cdr3_aa: CSVEDGLTGAQGGYTF
cdr3_nt: TGCAGCGTTGAAGATGGGTTGACAGGGGCACAGGGAGGCTACACCTTC

v_call: TRBV27
clone_size: once
d_call: TRBD1
j_call: TRBJ2-7
cdr3_aa: CASSSGQDLSYEQYF
cdr3_nt: TGTGCCAGCAGTTCCGGACAGGACCTCTCCTACGAGCAGTACTTC

v_call: TRBV28
clone_size: NA
d_call: NA
j_call: TRBJ1-1
cdr3_aa: CASSPRSGLNTEAFF
cdr3_nt: TGTGCCAGCAGTCCTAGGAGCGGGCTGAACACTGAAGCTTTCTTT

v_call: TRBV7-9
clone_size: NA
d_call: TRBD1
j_call: TRBJ2-4
cdr3_aa: CASSPPTGGIENIQYF
cdr3_nt: TGTGCCAGCAGCCCACCGACAGGGGGCATAGAAAACATTCAGTACTTC

v_call: TRBV10-3
clone_size: NA
d_call: TRBD2
j_call: TRBJ2-1
cdr3_aa: CAVLAGTGEQFF
cdr3_nt: TGTGCCGTACTAGCGGGGACCGGTGAGCAGTTCTTC

v_call: TRBV7-9
clone_size: once
d_call: NA
j_call: TRBJ2-3
cdr3_aa: CASSLVFGGSTDTQYF
cdr3_nt: TGTGCCAGCAGCTTAGTATTTGGCGGGAGCACAGATACGCAGTATTTT

v_call: TRBV7-8
clone_size: NA
d_call: TRBD2
j_call: TRBJ2-5
cdr3_aa: CASSLGLSEGETQYF
cdr3_nt: TGTGCCAGCAGCTTGGGACTATCCGAGGGGGAGACCCAGTACTTC

v_call: TRBV7-6
clone_size: NA
d_call: TRBD2
j_call: TRBJ2-1
cdr3_aa: CASSPERREVYNEQFF
cdr3_nt: TGTGCCAGCAGCCCAGAACGGCGGGAGGTATACAATGAGCAGTTCTTC

v_call: TRBV6-1
clone_size: NA
d_call: NA
j_call: TRBJ2-7
cdr3_aa: CASRGDISYEQYF
cdr3_nt: TGTGCCAGCAGGGGGGACATCTCCTACGAGCAGTACTTC

v_call: TRBV4-1
clone_size: NA
d_call: NA
j_call: TRBJ1-2
cdr3_aa: CASSQEGYGYTF
cdr3_nt: TGCGCCAGCAGCCAAGAAGGCTATGGCTACACCTTC

v_call: TRBV25-1
clone_size: NA
d_call: NA
j_call: TRBJ2-2
cdr3_aa: CASSEPGTFTGELFF
cdr3_nt: TGTGCCAGCAGTGAGCCCGGGACTTTCACCGGGGAGCTGTTTTTT

v_call: TRBV28
clone_size: NA
d_call: NA
j_call: TRBJ1-5
cdr3_aa: CASSIIMSNQPQHF
cdr3_nt: TGTGCCAGCAGTATCATAATGAGCAATCAGCCCCAGCATTTT

v_call: TRBV7-9
clone_size: NA
d_call: NA
j_call: TRBJ1-3
cdr3_aa: CASSLEENEGDTIYF
cdr3_nt: TGTGCCAGCAGCTTAGAGGAGAACGAGGGGGACACCATATATTTT

v_call: TRBV18
clone_size: NA
d_call: TRBD2
j_call: TRBJ2-7
cdr3_aa: CASSPLAGGSDSSYEQYF
cdr3_nt: TGTGCCAGCTCACCACTAGCGGGGGGCTCTGATAGCTCCTACGAGCAGTACTTC

v_call: TRBV4-1
clone_size: NA
d_call: NA
j_call: TRBJ1-2
cdr3_aa: CASSQDSLREATLGYTF
cdr3_nt: TGCGCCAGCAGCCAAGATAGCCTCAGGGAAGCAACCCTAGGCTACACCTTC

v_call: TRBV21-1
clone_size: NA
d_call: NA
j_call: TRBJ1-2
cdr3_aa: CASSQWTGAAYGYTF
cdr3_nt: TGTGCCAGCAGCCAATGGACAGGGGCGGCCTATGGCTACACCTTC

v_call: TRBV2
clone_size: NA
d_call: TRBD2
j_call: TRBJ2-1
cdr3_aa: CASRRTSGGDNEQFF
cdr3_nt: TGTGCCAGCAGAAGGACTAGCGGGGGAGACAATGAGCAGTTCTTC

v_call: TRBV27
clone_size: NA
d_call: TRBD1
j_call: TRBJ2-1
cdr3_aa: CASSSTGGAGDEQFF
cdr3_nt: TGTGCCAGCAGTTCGACAGGGGGCGCCGGGGATGAGCAGTTCTTC

v_call: TRBV25-1
clone_size: NA
d_call: NA
j_call: TRBJ2-7
cdr3_aa: CASSEMVVGSYEQYF
cdr3_nt: TGTGCCAGCAGTGAAATGGTGGTCGGCTCCTACGAGCAGTACTTC

v_call: TRBV30
clone_size: NA
d_call: NA
j_call: TRBJ2-3
cdr3_aa: CAWSQAGDGLNTQYF
cdr3_nt: TGTGCCTGGAGTCAGGCCGGGGACGGACTGAATACGCAGTATTTT

v_call: TRBV4-1
clone_size: NA
d_call: NA
j_call: TRBJ2-3
cdr3_aa: CASSLIAAGTDTQYF
cdr3_nt: TGCGCCAGCAGCCTAATAGCGGCTGGCACAGATACGCAGTATTTT

v_call: TRBV4-3
clone_size: NA
d_call: TRBD1
j_call: TRBJ2-5
cdr3_aa: CASSPDYRGPIQETQYF
cdr3_nt: TGCGCCAGCAGCCCAGATTACAGGGGTCCCATACAAGAGACCCAGTACTTC

v_call: TRBV27
clone_size: NA
d_call: TRBD1
j_call: TRBJ2-7
cdr3_aa: CASSLYGGGQGRYEQYF
cdr3_nt: TGTGCCAGCAGTTTATATGGCGGGGGACAGGGGCGCTACGAGCAGTACTTC

v_call: TRBV6-1
clone_size: NA
d_call: NA
j_call: TRBJ2-3
cdr3_aa: CASSEGADPRTDTQYF
cdr3_nt: TGTGCCAGCAGTGAAGGGGCAGATCCCCGCACAGATACGCAGTATTTT